This T cell receptor beta chain was documented in a study of T cells in Graves' hyperthyroidism and ophthalmopathy. The CDR3 totals 14 residues. Trimming cost V 6 bases and J 9 bases, with 23 bases left between them. From germline, CDR1 is DFQATT and CDR2 SNEGSKA (reference sequence). The table lists this clonotype with a few counts. TCR beta CDR3 regions were amplified from RNA. Carried out on the TCR CDR3, a first-round RT-PCR used the HTBI primer set. Via MiXCR, TCRdb re-called the multiplex PCR reads, giving one row per CDR3 protein. The sample carries roughly 700,000 distinct CDR3 sequences, roughly 17% recorded once.

The chain carries TRBV20-1 and TRBJ2-5; D is uncertain. This TCR came from a man in his fifties with Graves' hyperthyroidism. Sequenced: blood. The CDR3 reads CSASAGLSLGSQYF. DNA of the CDR3: TGCAGTGCGTCAGCTGGCCTTAGCCTAGGGTCCCAGTACTTC.